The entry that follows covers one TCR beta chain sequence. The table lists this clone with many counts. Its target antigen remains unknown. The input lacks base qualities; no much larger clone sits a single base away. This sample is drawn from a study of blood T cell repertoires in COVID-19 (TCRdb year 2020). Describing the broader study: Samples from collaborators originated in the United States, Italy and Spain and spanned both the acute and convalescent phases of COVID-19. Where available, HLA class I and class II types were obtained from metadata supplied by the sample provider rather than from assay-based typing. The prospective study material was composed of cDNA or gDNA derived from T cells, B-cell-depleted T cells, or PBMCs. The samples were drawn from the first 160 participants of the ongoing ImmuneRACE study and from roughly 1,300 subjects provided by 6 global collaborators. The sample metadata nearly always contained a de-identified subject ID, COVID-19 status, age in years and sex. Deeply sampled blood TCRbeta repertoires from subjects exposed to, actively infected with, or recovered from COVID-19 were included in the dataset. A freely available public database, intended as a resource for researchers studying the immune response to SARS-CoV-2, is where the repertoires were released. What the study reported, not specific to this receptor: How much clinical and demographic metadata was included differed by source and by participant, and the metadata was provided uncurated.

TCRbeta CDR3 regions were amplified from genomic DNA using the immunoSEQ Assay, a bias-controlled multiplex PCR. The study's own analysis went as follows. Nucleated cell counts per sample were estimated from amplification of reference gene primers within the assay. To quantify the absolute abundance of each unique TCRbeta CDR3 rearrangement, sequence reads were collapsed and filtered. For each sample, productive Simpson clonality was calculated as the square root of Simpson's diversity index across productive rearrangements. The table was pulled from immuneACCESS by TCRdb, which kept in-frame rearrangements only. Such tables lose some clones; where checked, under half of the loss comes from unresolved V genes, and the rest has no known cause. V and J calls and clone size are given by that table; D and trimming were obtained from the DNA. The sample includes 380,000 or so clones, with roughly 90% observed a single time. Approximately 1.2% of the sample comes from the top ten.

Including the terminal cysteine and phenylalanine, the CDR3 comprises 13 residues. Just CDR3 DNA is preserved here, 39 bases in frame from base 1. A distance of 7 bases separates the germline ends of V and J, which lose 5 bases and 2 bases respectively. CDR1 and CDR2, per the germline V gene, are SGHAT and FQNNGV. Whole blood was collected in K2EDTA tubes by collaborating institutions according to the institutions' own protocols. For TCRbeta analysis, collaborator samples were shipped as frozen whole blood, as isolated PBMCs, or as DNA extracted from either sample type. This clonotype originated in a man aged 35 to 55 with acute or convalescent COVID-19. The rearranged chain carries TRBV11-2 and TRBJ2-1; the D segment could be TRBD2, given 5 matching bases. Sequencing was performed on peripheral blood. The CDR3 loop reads CASSPEAYNEQFF. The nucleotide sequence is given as TGTGCCAGCAGCCCGGAGGCCTACAATGAGCAGTTCTTC. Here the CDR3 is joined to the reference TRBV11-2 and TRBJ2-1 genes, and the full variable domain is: EAGVAQSPRYKIIEKRQSVAFWCNPISGHATLYWYQQILGQGPKLLIQFQNNGVVDDSQLPKDRFSAERLKGVDSTLKIQPAKLEDSAVYLCASSPEAYNEQFFGPGTRLTVL.